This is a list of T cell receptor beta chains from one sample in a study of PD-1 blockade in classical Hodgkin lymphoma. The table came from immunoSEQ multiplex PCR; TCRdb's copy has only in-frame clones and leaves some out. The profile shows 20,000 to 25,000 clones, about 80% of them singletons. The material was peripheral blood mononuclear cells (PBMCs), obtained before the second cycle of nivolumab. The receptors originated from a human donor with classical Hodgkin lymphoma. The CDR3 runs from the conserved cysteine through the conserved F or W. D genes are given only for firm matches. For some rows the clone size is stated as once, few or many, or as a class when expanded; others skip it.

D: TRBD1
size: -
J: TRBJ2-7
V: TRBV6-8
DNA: TGTGCCAGCAGTTTCGGGACAGGGATGAACGAGCAGTACTTC
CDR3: CASSFGTGMNEQYF

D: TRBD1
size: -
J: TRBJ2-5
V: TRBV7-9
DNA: TGTGCCAGCAGCATTGGGACAGCGTACCAAGAGACCCAGTACTTC
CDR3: CASSIGTAYQETQYF

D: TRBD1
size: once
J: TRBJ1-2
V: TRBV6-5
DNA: TGTGCCAGCAGTTACCGACCCCTCGACAGGGCTGGCTACACCTTC
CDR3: CASSYRPLDRAGYTF

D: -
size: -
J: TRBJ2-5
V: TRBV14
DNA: TGTGCCAGCAGCCAAGACTCCATAGACCGCCAACCCTGGTGGCAAGAGACCCAGTACTTC
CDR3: CASSQDSIDRQPWWQETQYF

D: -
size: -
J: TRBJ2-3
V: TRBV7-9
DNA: TGTGCCAGCAGCTTGGGCCGGACAGATACGCAGTATTTT
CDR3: CASSLGRTDTQYF

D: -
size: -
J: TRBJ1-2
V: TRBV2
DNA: TGTGCCAGCAGCGAAAGTACAGCTGCTAACTATGGCTACACCTTC
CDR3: CASSESTAANYGYTF

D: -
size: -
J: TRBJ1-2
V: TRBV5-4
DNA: TGTGCCAGCAGCTTAGGAGGGCGTCTCTACACCTTC
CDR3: CASSLGGRLYTF

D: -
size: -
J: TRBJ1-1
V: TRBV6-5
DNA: TGTGCCAGCAGTTATTTTTTGGGGGAAGGGAAAGCTTTCTTT
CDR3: CASSYFLGEGKAFF

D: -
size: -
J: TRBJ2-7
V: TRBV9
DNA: TGTGCCAGCAGCATCGGACAGAGACCCTACGAGCAGTACTTC
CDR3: CASSIGQRPYEQYF

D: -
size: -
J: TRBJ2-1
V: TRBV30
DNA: TGTGCCTGGAGTGGGGAGGGGGCAAGAGGGCAGTTCTTC
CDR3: CAWSGEGARGQFF

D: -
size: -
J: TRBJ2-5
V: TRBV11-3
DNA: TGTGCCAGCAGCGATACAGGGGATCGGGGGGAGACCCAGTACTTC
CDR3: CASSDTGDRGETQYF

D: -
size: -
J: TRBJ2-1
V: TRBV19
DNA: TGTGCCAGTAGTATAGTGGCCTCTATCGGTGGTGAGCAGTTCTTC
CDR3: CASSIVASIGGEQFF

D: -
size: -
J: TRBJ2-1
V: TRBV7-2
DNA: TGTGCCAGCAGCTCGCTAGCGTTGCCTGTCTACAATGAGCAGTTCTTC
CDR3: CASSSLALPVYNEQFF

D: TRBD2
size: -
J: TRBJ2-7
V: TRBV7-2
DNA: TGTGCCAGCAGCTTAGGCCCTAGCGGGAGTTTCTACGAGCAGTACTTC
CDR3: CASSLGPSGSFYEQYF

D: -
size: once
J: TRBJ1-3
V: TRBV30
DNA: TGTGCCTGGAGTGTTAACCCTGGAAACACCATATATTTT
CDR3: CAWSVNPGNTIYF

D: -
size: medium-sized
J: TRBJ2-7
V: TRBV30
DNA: TGTGCCTGGTCCCGAATGGGGGACGAGCAGTACTTC
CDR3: CAWSRMGDEQYF

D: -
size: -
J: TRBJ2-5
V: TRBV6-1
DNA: TGTGCCAGCAGACACAGGGTGCAAGAGACCCAGTACTTC
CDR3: CASRHRVQETQYF

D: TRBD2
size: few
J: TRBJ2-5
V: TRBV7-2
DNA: TGTGCCAGCAGCTTAGGAGCGGGAGAGGGAGAGGAGACCCAGTACTTC
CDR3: CASSLGAGEGEETQYF

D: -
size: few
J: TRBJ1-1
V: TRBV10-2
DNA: TGCGCCAGCTCGAGGAGGAACACTGAAGCTTTCTTT
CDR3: CASSRRNTEAFF

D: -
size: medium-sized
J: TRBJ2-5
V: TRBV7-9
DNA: TGTGCCAGCAGGAGGCCCGGGTCGGAGGGGACCCAGTACTTC
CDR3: CASRRPGSEGTQYF

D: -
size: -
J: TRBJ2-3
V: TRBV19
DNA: TGTGCCAGTAGTCCAACGACTGGACTCACAGATACGCAGTATTTT
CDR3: CASSPTTGLTDTQYF

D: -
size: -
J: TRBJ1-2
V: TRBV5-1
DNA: TGCGCCAGCAGCTTGGCCCCGGACCAGGTTAACTATGGCTACACCTTC
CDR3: CASSLAPDQVNYGYTF

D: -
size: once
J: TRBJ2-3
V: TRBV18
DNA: TGTGCCAGCTCTAAACAGGGAAGGGACACAGATACGCAGTATTTT
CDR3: CASSKQGRDTDTQYF

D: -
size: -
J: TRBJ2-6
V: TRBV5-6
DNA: TGTGCCAGCAGCTTGGGACCCTTCTCTAACTCTGGGGCCAACGTCCTGACTTTC
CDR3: CASSLGPFSNSGANVLTF

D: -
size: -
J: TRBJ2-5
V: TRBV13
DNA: TGTGCCAGCAGCTGGGATCTAGCGAATAAAGAGACCCAGTACTTC
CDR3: CASSWDLANKETQYF

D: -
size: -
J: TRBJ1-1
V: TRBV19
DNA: TGTGCCAGTAGTGCCCGGTGGAACACTGAAGCTTTCTTT
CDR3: CASSARWNTEAFF

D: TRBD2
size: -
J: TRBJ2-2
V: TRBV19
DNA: TGTGCCAGTAGTCCCCGACTAGCGGGAGGGGGGGAGCTGTTTTTT
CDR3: CASSPRLAGGGELFF

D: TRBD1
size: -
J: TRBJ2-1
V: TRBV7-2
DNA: TGTGCCAGCAACATAGGGGGCTCTCCAGGCAATGAGCAGTTCTTC
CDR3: CASNIGGSPGNEQFF

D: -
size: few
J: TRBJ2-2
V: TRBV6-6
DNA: TGTGCCAGCAGTTACCGCACAAGCTTTTTCGGGGAGCTGTTTTTT
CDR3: CASSYRTSFFGELFF

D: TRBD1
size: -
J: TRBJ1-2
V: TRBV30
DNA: TGTGCCCGGCAAGGGGGCACTAACTATGGCTACACCTTC
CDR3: CARQGGTNYGYTF

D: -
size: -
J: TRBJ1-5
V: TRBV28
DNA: TGTGCCAGCGGTCGTGAGATTAGCAATCAGCCCCAGCATTTT
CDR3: CASGREISNQPQHF

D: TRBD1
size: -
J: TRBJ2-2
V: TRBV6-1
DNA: TGTGCCAGCAGGGACAGGGGCACCGGGGAGCTGTTTTTT
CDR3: CASRDRGTGELFF

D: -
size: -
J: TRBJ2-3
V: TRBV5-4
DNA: TGTGCCAGCAGCTCGAAGTACGGGGCGGCTGGGGATACGCAGTATTTT
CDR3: CASSSKYGAAGDTQYF

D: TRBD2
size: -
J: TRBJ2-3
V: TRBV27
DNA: TGTGCCAGCCATAGAGACTTGGGGAGGGGTAGCGGGGGATTCACAGATACGCAGTATTTT
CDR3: CASHRDLGRGSGGFTDTQYF

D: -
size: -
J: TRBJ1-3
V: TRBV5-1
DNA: TGCGCCAGCAGCTTGCGGGGAGGGCCGTCCTCTGGAAACACCATATATTTT
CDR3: CASSLRGGPSSGNTIYF

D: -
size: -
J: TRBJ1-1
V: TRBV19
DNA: TGTGCCAGTAGTATCTCCCTCAACACTGAAGCTTTCTTT
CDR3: CASSISLNTEAFF

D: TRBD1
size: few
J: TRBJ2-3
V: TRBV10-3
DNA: TGTGCCATCGGGGGACAGGGAGAGGGGACAGATACGCAGTATTTT
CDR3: CAIGGQGEGTDTQYF

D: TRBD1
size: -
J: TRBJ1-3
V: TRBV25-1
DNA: TGTGCCAGCAGTGGCCTTGGTGGGACAGGGGGAAACACCATATATTTT
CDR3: CASSGLGGTGGNTIYF

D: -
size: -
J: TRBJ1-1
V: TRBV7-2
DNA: TGTGCCAGCAGCTTAAGATGGAACACTGAAGCTTTCTTT
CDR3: CASSLRWNTEAFF

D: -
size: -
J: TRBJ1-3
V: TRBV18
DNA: TGTGCCAGCTCACTTACGGACAGAACTGGAAACACCATATATTTT
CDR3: CASSLTDRTGNTIYF

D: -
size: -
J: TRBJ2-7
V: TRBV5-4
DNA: TGTGCCAGCAGCCTACTAGGAGGGGCGACCTACGAGCAGTACTTC
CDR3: CASSLLGGATYEQYF

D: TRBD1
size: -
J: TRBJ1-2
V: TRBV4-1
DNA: TGCGCCAGCAGCCAGGGACAGGGGGCCGACTATGGCTACACCTTC
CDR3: CASSQGQGADYGYTF